These 30 T cell receptor beta chains came from one sample sequenced in a study of blood T cell repertoires in COVID-19. TCRdb's copy holds only in-frame clones and misses some; the assay was immunoSEQ multiplex PCR. The sample shows over 85,000 clones, around 90% of them seen only once. Source material: peripheral blood. These receptors originate from a male donor with acute or convalescent COVID-19.

This clone appeared once. This chain connects TRBV30 to TRBJ2-7, with D possibly matching TRBD2 (7 bases). V lost 3 bases and J 4 bases, leaving 16 bases between the germline ends. Per the germline V gene, CDR1 is GTSNPN and CDR2 is SVGIG (reference sequence). The CDR3 loop spans 14 amino acids. The CDR3 here is CAWSLKGGGYEQYF. The CDR3 DNA sequence: TGTGCCTGGAGCCTAAAGGGGGGAGGGTACGAGCAGTACTTC. Full variable domain (outside the CDR3, taken from reference TRBV30 and TRBJ2-7): SQTIHQWPATLVQPVGSPLSLECTVEGTSNPNLYWYRQAAGRGLQLLFYSVGIGQISSEVPQNLSASRPQDRQFILSSKKLLLSDSGFYLCAWSLKGGGYEQYFGPGTRLTVT.

The chain is built from TRBV30 and TRBJ2-3; 9 positions match TRBD1. V dropped 7 bases and J dropped 6; count of bases not matched to a gene: 5. This CDR3 has 12 residues. CDR1 and CDR2 from the germline V gene are GTSNPN and SVGIG (reference sequence). CDR3 loop: CASDRGQDTQYF. The DNA for the CDR3 is TGTGCCTCGGACAGGGGCCAGGATACGCAGTATTTT.

This chain connects TRBV2 to TRBJ1-4; D not certain. CDR1 and CDR2 (germline): SNHLY, FYNNEI. V was pared by 0 bases and J by 6 bases, with 5 bases between. The CDR3 has 13 residues. The chain's CDR3 is CASSEARHEKLFF. The CDR3 DNA reads as TGTGCCAGCAGTGAAGCGCGGCATGAAAAACTGTTTTTT. The complete variable domain, with remaining parts taken from reference TRBV2 and TRBJ1-4, reads EPEVTQTPSHQVTQMGQEVILRCVPISNHLYFYWYRQILGQKVEFLVSFYNNEISEKSEIFDDQFSVERPDGSNFTLKIRSTKLEDSAMYFCASSEARHEKLFFGSGTQLSVL.

To note about this clone: This CDR3 is also generated by other DNA sequences in the sample. The chain joins TRBV11-3 to TRBJ2-7; D is perhaps TRBD2 (6 bases). V gave up 5 bases and J gave up 2 bases, with 10 bases separating them. Looked up from germline, CDR1 is SGHNT and CDR2 is YENEEA. This CDR3 spans 13 amino acids. CDR3 sequence reads: CASSLGEAYEQYF. CDR3 nucleotides: TGTGCCAGCAGCCTGGGGGAGGCCTACGAGCAGTACTTC.

This chain connects TRBV3-1 (or the pseudogene TRBV3-2) to TRBJ1-6; unclear D gene. CDR3 length equals 15 residues. The germline V gene encodes CDR1 LGHDT and CDR2 YNNKEL (reference sequence). Deletions cut 4 bases from V and 0 bases from J, with 7 bases between. CDR3 sequence: CASSRASSYNSPLHF. Written as DNA, the CDR3 is TGTGCCAGCAGCCGTGCGAGCTCCTATAATTCACCCCTCCACTTT.

This sequence joins TRBV12-3 or TRBV12-4 and TRBJ2-1, with 13 positions matching TRBD2. Germline trimming cut 5 bases from V and 10 bases from J; bases unmatched to any gene: 2. This CDR3 comprises 13 residues. In DNA, the CDR3 is TGTGCCAGCAGTATGGGACTAGCGGGGGAGCAGTTCTTC. It translates to CASSMGLAGEQFF.

This chain uses TRBV6-5 with TRBJ1-4; TRBD1 agrees at 7 bases. This CDR3 has 14 amino acids. J lost 5 bases, V lost 4 bases, and 4 bases had no gene match. The germline CDR1 and CDR2 sequences are MNHEY and SVGAGI. The CDR3 sequence: CASSSGQPNEKLFF. CDR3 coding DNA: TGTGCCAGCAGTTCGGGACAGCCCAATGAAAAACTGTTTTTT.

This clone has a single count. V and J are TRBV7-2 and TRBJ1-6; D possibly corresponds to TRBD1 (5 bases). This CDR3 spans 16 amino acids. Per germline, CDR1 SGHTA and CDR2 FQGNSA. Trimming removed 1 base at V and 6 bases at J, with 13 bases between. The CDR3 DNA follows: TGTGCCAGCAGCTTAGTTGGGGCGCCGGCTAATTCACCCCTCCACTTT. This sequence encodes CASSLVGAPANSPLHF.

J is TRBJ1-5 and V is TRBV2; D gene unclear. CDR3 size: 14 residues. CDR1 and CDR2 from the germline V gene are SNHLY and FYNNEI. V gave up 5 bases and J gave up 1 base, with 9 bases separating them. CDR3 bases: TGTGCCAGCAGTTCGCAGCGGAGCAATCAGCCCCAGCATTTT. This codes for CASSSQRSNQPQHF.

The CDR3 sequence: CASSSGFPTNEKLFF. The CDR3 nucleotides read TGTGCCAGCAGCTCCGGGTTCCCAACTAATGAAAAACTGTTTTTT. The V and J genes are TRBV7-2 and TRBJ1-4; D unresolved. Germline V gives CDR1 SGHTA, CDR2 FQGNSA. Trimming removed 4 bases at V and 0 bases at J, with 9 bases between. CDR3 length: 15 amino acids.

The genes are TRBV6-5 and TRBJ2-7, with 7 bases identical to TRBD2. This CDR3 has 13 amino acids. Per germline, CDR1 MNHEY and CDR2 SVGAGI. The V gene end was trimmed by 6 bases and the J gene end by 7 bases; junction bases not matched to a gene: 9. CDR3 loop: CASSGPVGGEQYF. In DNA form, the CDR3 reads TGTGCCAGCAGCGGGCCGGTGGGGGGGGAGCAGTACTTC.

This clone was seen a few times. V and J are TRBV13 and TRBJ1-1; 10 nucleotides agree with TRBD1. The CDR3 loop spans 15 amino acids. J gave up 1 base and V 5 bases, and 4 bases lay outside the gene matches. Germline CDR1 reads PRHDT; CDR2 reads FYEKMQ (reference sequence). As DNA, the CDR3 is TGTGCCAGCAGCGCCCGGACAGGGGGGAACACTGAAGCTTTCTTT. Amino acid sequence: CASSARTGGNTEAFF.

The chain employs TRBV5-1 and TRBJ2-7; D is perhaps TRBD2 (6 bases). CDR1 is SGHRS and CDR2 is YFSETQ in the germline V gene. The V and J ends lost 6 bases and 5 bases respectively, with 12 bases between them. The length of the CDR3 is 12 residues. This chain's CDR3 is CASKEGTNEQYF. The CDR3 nucleotides are TGCGCCAGCAAGGAGGGTACCAACGAGCAGTACTTC.

The chain employs TRBV7-9 and TRBJ2-3; D is possibly TRBD2 (6 bases). CDR1 is SEHNR, CDR2 FQNEAQ, per germline (reference sequence). This CDR3 region has 14 residues. V gave up 0 bases and J gave up 3 bases, with 7 bases separating them. The CDR3 nucleotides are TGTGCCAGCAGCTTAGCGGGGGGAACAGATACGCAGTATTTT. As protein: CASSLAGGTDTQYF.

The chain employs TRBV6-5 and TRBJ1-5; a weak D match, TRBD1 (5 bases). V gave up 6 bases and J gave up 5 bases, with 17 bases separating them. This CDR3 has 15 amino acids. The germline CDR1 and CDR2 sequences are MNHEY and SVGAGI. The CDR3 nucleotides read TGTGCCAGCAGGATGGAAAGGGGTCGGCATCAGCCCCAGCATTTT. It translates to CASRMERGRHQPQHF.

This chain connects TRBV7-9 to TRBJ2-6, with 12 bases that match TRBD1. The germline V gene encodes CDR1 SEHNR and CDR2 FQNEAQ (reference sequence). With V trimmed by 6 bases and J by 0 bases, 9 bases remained unmatched. The CDR3 spans 19 residues. CDR3 sequence: CASRKTGTGGTSGANVLTF. CDR3 DNA sequence: TGTGCCAGCAGGAAAACCGGGACAGGGGGCACCTCTGGGGCCAACGTCCTGACTTTC.

This clone was recorded only once. The V gene is TRBV19, the J gene TRBJ2-7, with TRBD1 matching 11 bases. The CDR3 length is 12 residues. CDR1 and CDR2 (germline): LNHDA, SQIVND (reference sequence). V lost 10 bases, J lost 3 bases, and 2 bases stayed unmatched. CDR3 region: CATGQGDYEQYF. CDR3 nucleotides: TGTGCCACGGGACAGGGGGACTACGAGCAGTACTTC.

The gene calls are TRBV18 and TRBJ2-1; TRBD2 aligns across 9 bases. The CDR3 extends over 14 amino acids. The trim removed 6 bases at V and 5 bases at J, leaving 5 bases unmatched. Germline V gene data show CDR1 as KGHSH and CDR2 as LQKENI. In DNA form, the CDR3 reads TGTGCCAGCTCGCTTAGCGGGGGTGACAATGAGCAGTTCTTC. Translated, it gives CASSLSGGDNEQFF.

The chain carries TRBV7-2 and TRBJ2-3; D is possibly TRBD2 (5 bases). Germline lookup yields CDR1 SGHTA and CDR2 FQGNSA. The CDR3 length is 17 residues. The V gene lost 1 base and the J gene lost 2 bases, with 16 bases spanning the gap. CDR3 in amino acids: CASSLGGLRPSTDTQYF. The CDR3, as DNA: TGTGCCAGCAGCTTAGGCGGACTCAGACCATCCACAGATACGCAGTATTTT.

This clone was counted a single time. The chain carries TRBV7-2 and TRBJ2-2; 10 bases fit TRBD2. V was pared by 2 bases and J by 7 bases, with 10 bases of the junction left unmatched. Germline V gene data show CDR1 as SGHTA and CDR2 as FQGNSA. CDR3 size: 17 residues. The CDR3 sequence is CASSLRPPAGGNGELFF. The CDR3, as DNA: TGTGCCAGCAGCTTAAGACCCCCAGCGGGGGGGAACGGGGAGCTGTTTTTT.

This chain links TRBV19 with TRBJ2-3; TRBD1 aligns across 8 bases. This CDR3 is 14 amino acids long. Germline trimming cut 7 bases from V and 5 bases from J; bases unmatched to any gene: 8. The germline gives CDR1 LNHDA, CDR2 SQIVND (reference sequence). CDR3 amino acids: CASTSGGGGDTQYF. In DNA form, the CDR3 reads TGTGCCAGTACCTCAGGGGGCGGAGGAGATACGCAGTATTTT.

The chain has TRBV2 and TRBJ2-2; tentative D call: TRBD1 (5 bases). Looked up from germline, CDR1 is SNHLY and CDR2 is FYNNEI. The CDR3 runs 15 residues. The V end lost 7 bases, the J end lost 0 bases, and 12 bases lay between the germline ends. CDR3 in DNA: TGTGCCAGCAATTCTCAGGGAACGAACACCGGGGAGCTGTTTTTT. Amino acid sequence: CASNSQGTNTGELFF.

The chain couples TRBV28 to TRBJ2-7, with no clear D. V was clipped by 2 bases and J by 2 bases, with 10 bases between them. Germline V gives CDR1 MDHEN, CDR2 SYDVKM. The CDR3 is 14 residues long. The CDR3 DNA reads as TGTGCCAGCAGTTTAGGTGGCAGTACCTACGAGCAGTACTTC. As protein: CASSLGGSTYEQYF.

This sequence joins TRBV3-1 (or the pseudogene TRBV3-2) and TRBJ2-7; tentatively, D is TRBD2 (7 bases). V was cut by 1 base and J by 2 bases, with 12 bases left in between. This CDR3 has 15 residues. CDR1 and CDR2 (germline): LGHDT, YNNKEL (reference sequence). DNA of the CDR3: TGTGCCAGCAGCCAAGCACAGGGAGGGCCCTACGAGCAGTACTTC. Protein sequence: CASSQAQGGPYEQYF.

CDR3 sequence (DNA): TGTGCCAGCAGTGAGAGCCCTACGTCCACTGAAGCTTTCTTT. Protein: CASSESPTSTEAFF. The chain has TRBV2 and TRBJ1-1; D remains ambiguous. Germline CDR1 reads SNHLY; CDR2 reads FYNNEI. The CDR3 spans 14 residues. V lost 3 bases and J 4 bases, leaving 12 bases between the germline ends.

CDR3: CASSLAGGNSYEQYF. CDR3 DNA: TGCGCCAGCAGCTTGGCTGGGGGGAACTCCTACGAGCAGTACTTC. The J gene is TRBJ2-7, the V gene TRBV5-1, with D perhaps TRBD2 (6 bases). This CDR3 has 15 amino acids. V dropped 0 bases and J dropped 0 bases, with 10 bases sitting between them. Germline V gives CDR1 SGHRS, CDR2 YFSETQ.

J is TRBJ1-3 and V is TRBV2; 11 nucleotides align to TRBD1. The CDR3 has 14 residues. The germline CDR1 and CDR2 sequences are SNHLY and FYNNEI. After removal of 3 bases from V and 8 bases from J, the junction contained 3 bases not matched to a gene. CDR3 amino acids: CASSEGTGGDTIYF. The CDR3 DNA reads as TGTGCCAGCAGTGAGGGGACAGGGGGAGACACCATATATTTT.

The V and J genes are TRBV2 and TRBJ2-5; D is possibly TRBD1 (5 bases). V lost 7 bases to trimming and J lost 2 bases, with 11 bases between them. CDR3 length equals 13 residues. Germline CDR1 reads SNHLY; CDR2 reads FYNNEI. The CDR3 reads CASTENRQETQYF. In nucleotides, the CDR3 is TGTGCCAGCACCGAAAACAGGCAAGAGACCCAGTACTTC.

The chain links TRBV14 to TRBJ2-3; 7 bases align to TRBD2. Germline lookup yields CDR1 SGHDN and CDR2 FVKESK. V lost 9 bases to trimming and J lost 3 bases; unmatched junction nucleotides: 6. This CDR3 has 13 amino acids. CDR3 nucleotides: TGTGCCAGAGGGAGGGGAGGAACAGATACGCAGTATTTT. This encodes CARGRGGTDTQYF.

This CDR3 is CAWSVLPGYEKLFF. CDR3 bases: TGTGCCTGGAGTGTACTGCCCGGGTACGAAAAACTGTTTTTT. The chain couples TRBV30 to TRBJ1-4, with D hard to call. The V gene's germline CDR1 is GTSNPN and CDR2 SVGIG (reference sequence). Trimming pared 0 bases from V and 8 bases from J, leaving 13 bases between. This CDR3 contains 14 residues.